This TCR beta chain comes out of a study of blood T cells in healthy people across ages. This clonotype showed up just once. Its cognate antigen is unknown. It was with a sample-barcoded 5' primer and a J-beta primer mix that a second PCR of roughly 7 to 12 cycles was run. CDR3-containing paired-end reads numbering at least 2.5 million came from each sample. One entry per CDR3 protein results from TCRdb running MiXCR on the 5' RACE reads. Of hundreds of thousands of distinct CDR3 sequences in the sample, roughly 41% were seen once. In each sample, at least 6.5 million PBMCs were isolated. The amount of total RNA extracted per sample was at least 5.5 micrograms. General study results and limits: When one million T cells were used, diversity estimates were thought to be underestimates.

CDR1 and CDR2 from the germline V gene are SGHRS and YFSETQ. The length of the CDR3 is 15 residues. V shed 5 bases, J shed 7 bases, and the junction held 14 bases outside the gene matches. This receptor was identified in a man older than 75 in good health. The chain employs TRBV5-1 and TRBJ2-5, with 7 bases lining up with TRBD1. The sequenced sample consisted of blood. The CDR3 DNA sequence: TGCGCCAGCAGACCTACCGTTACAGGGGCAGGGACCCAGTACTTC. Amino acid sequence: CASRPTVTGAGTQYF.